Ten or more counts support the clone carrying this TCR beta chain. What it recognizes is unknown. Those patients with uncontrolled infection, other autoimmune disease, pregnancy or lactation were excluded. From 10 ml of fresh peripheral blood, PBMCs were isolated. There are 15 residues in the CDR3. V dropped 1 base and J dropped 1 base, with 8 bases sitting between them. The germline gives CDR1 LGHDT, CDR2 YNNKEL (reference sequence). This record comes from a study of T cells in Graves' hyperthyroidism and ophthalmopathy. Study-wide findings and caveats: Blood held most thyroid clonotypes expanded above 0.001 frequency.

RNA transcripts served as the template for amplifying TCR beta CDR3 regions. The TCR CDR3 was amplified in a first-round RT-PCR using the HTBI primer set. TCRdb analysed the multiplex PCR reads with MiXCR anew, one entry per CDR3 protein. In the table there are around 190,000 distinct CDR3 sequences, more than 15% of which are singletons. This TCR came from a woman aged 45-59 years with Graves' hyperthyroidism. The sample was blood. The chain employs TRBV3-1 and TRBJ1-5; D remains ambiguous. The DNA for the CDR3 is TGTGCCAGCAGCCAAGGGTTCGAGAGCAATCAGCCCCAGCATTTT. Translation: CASSQGFESNQPQHF.